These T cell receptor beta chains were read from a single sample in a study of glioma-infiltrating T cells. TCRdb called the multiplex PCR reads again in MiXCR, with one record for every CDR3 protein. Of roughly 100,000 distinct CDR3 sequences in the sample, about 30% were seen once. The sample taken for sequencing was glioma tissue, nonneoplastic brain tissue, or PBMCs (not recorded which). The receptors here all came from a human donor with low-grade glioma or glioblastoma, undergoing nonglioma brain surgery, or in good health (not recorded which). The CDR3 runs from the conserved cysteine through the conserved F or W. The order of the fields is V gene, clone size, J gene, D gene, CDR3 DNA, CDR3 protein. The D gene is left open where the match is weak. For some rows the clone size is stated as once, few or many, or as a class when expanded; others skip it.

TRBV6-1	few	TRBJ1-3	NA	TGTGCCAGCAGTGAGGATCGTCGCGACAGAAACACCATATATTTT	CASSEDRRDRNTIYF
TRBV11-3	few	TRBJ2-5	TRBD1	TGTGCCAGCAGCCTAGACAGGGGGGAAGAGACCCAGTACTTC	CASSLDRGEETQYF
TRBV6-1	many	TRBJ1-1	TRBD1	TGTGCCAGTCCATTGGAGACAGGGGGTTTCACTGAAGCTTTCTTT	CASPLETGGFTEAFF
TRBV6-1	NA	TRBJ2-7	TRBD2	TGTGCCAGCAATAGCGGGGGTTTCTACGAGCAGTACTTC	CASNSGGFYEQYF
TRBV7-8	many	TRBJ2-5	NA	TGTGCCAGCAGCTTCGGACGGCCAAGATACCAAGAGACCCAGTACTTC	CASSFGRPRYQETQYF
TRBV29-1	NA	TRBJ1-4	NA	TGCAGCGTTGTTTCTACGGGTAATGAAAAACTGTTTTTT	CSVVSTGNEKLFF
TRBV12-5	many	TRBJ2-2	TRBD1	TGTGCTAGTCGGGGACAGGGGCATCCCGGGGAGCTGTTTTTT	CASRGQGHPGELFF
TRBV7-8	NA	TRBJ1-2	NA	TGTGCCGGCAGCTTAGTATGGGAGAATGGCTACACCTTC	CAGSLVWENGYTF
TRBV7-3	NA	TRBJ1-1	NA	TGTGCCAGCAGCCTTCCTGGGTGGACTGAAGCTTTCTTT	CASSLPGWTEAFF
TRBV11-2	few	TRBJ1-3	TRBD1	TGTGCCAGCAGGATGGGACAGGGGCCTGGAAACACCATATATTTT	CASRMGQGPGNTIYF
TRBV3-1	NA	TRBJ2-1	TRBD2	TGTGCCAGCAGCCTGTTAGCGGGGGGGAGGAATGAGCAGTTCTTC	CASSLLAGGRNEQFF
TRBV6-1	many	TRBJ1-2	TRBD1	TGTGCCAGCACCCTGTCGGAGAGGGGGCACGGCTACACCTTC	CASTLSERGHGYTF
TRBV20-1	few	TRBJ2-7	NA	TGCAGTGCTAGAGAAGGGGGGGGGGCCTTCTACGAGCAGTACTTC	CSAREGGGAFYEQYF
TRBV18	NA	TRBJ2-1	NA	TGTGCCAGCTCACAGAATTCACAGGGAGTCGCCTACAATGAGCAGTTCTTC	CASSQNSQGVAYNEQFF
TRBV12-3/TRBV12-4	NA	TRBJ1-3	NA	TGTGCCAGCAGCCCCGGGAGTCAGAACACCATATATTTT	CASSPGSQNTIYF
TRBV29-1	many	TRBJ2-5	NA	TGCAGCGTTGATGCTCTTCAGACCCCCGGGGAGACCCAGTACTTC	CSVDALQTPGETQYF
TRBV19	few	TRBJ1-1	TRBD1	TGTGCCAGTCAATTACAGGGGTTGGGTGAAGCTTTCTTT	CASQLQGLGEAFF
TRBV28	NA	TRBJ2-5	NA	TGTGCCAGCAGTTCTGTGTCCAGGGAGGAGACCCAGTACTTC	CASSSVSREETQYF
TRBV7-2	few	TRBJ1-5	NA	TGTGCCAGCAGCTTCTCTCCGGGTGGTAGGAGCAATCAGCCCCAGCATTTT	CASSFSPGGRSNQPQHF
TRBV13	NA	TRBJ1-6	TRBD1	TGTGCCAGCAGCCATGGACAGGTCCTAAATTCACCCCTCCACTTT	CASSHGQVLNSPLHF
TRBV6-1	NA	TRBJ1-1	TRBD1	TGTGCCAGCAGTGAAGGACAGGGGAACACTGAAGCTTTCTTT	CASSEGQGNTEAFF
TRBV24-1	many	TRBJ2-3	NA	TGTGCCACCAGTGATGTTTCAGTTCGGGGCACAGATACGCAGTATTTT	CATSDVSVRGTDTQYF
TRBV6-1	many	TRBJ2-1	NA	TGTGCCAGCAGTTGGCTTAGCTCCTACAATGAGCAGTTCTTC	CASSWLSSYNEQFF
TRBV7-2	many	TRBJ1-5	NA	TGTGCCAGCAGCTTAGAAGGGTTTCAGCCCCAGCATTTT	CASSLEGFQPQHF
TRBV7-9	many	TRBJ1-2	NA	TGTGCCAGCAGCTTATTGACGGTGAATGATGGCTACACCTTC	CASSLLTVNDGYTF
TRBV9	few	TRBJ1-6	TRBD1	TGTGCCAGCAGCGTAGGACAGGGCGACAATTCACCCCTCCACTTT	CASSVGQGDNSPLHF
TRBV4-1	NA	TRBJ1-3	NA	TGCGCCAGCAGTCACCGACTTGTGAAAAACACCATATATTTT	CASSHRLVKNTIYF
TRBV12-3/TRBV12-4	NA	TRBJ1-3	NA	TGTGCCAGCAGACCTCCAGGGGTTAGACTTGGAAACACCATATATTTT	CASRPPGVRLGNTIYF
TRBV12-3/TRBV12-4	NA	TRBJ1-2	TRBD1	TGTGCCAGCAGGGGGACAGGGGCTGAGGGTGGCTACACCTTC	CASRGTGAEGGYTF
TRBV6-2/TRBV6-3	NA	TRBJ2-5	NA	TGTGCCAGCAAAACAATCGGGACCGTGGTCGAGACCCAGTACTTC	CASKTIGTVVETQYF
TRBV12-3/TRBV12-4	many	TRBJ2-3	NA	TGTGCCAGCAGCCCGGGGGCCGGACGGTACTACACAGATACGCAGTATTTT	CASSPGAGRYYTDTQYF
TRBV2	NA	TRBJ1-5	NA	TGTGCCAGCAGTGGAGGGGGGGCCGGCACCGATCAGCCCCAGCATTTT	CASSGGGAGTDQPQHF
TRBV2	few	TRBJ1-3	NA	TGTGCCAGCAGTGTAATGGGGGCTGGAAACACCATATATTTT	CASSVMGAGNTIYF
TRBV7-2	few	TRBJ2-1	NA	TGTGCCAGCAGCTTAGAACTATGGAATGAGCAGTTCTTC	CASSLELWNEQFF
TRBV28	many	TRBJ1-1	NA	TGTGCCAGCAGGGGTTGGCAGGGGACCTCGAACACTGAAGCTTTCTTT	CASRGWQGTSNTEAFF
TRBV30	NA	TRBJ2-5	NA	TGTGCCTGGAGTATCGGACACGGGCGGGCCCAGTACTTC	CAWSIGHGRAQYF
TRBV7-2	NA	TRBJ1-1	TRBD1	TGTGCCAGCAGCCAGGGGGCGGACACTGAAGCTTTCTTT	CASSQGADTEAFF
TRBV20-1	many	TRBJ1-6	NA	TGCAGTGCTAGAGTCAGGACAGCTAATAATTCACCCCTCCACTTT	CSARVRTANNSPLHF